This TCR beta chain was observed in a study of T-cell reconstitution after alpha-beta-depleted transplantation in children. During its preparation, the TCRbeta library received unique molecular identifiers. TCRdb called the PCR reads again in MiXCR, with one record for every CDR3 protein. The sample contains approximately 400,000 distinct CDR3 sequences, about 11% of which appear only once. V was trimmed by 1 base and J by 8 bases, leaving 9 bases between them. This CDR3 is built from 13 residues. This clonotype turned up a few times. The V and J genes are TRBV12-3 or TRBV12-4 and TRBJ2-1; D not certain. This TCR came from a human donor who donated a stem cell graft to a child with acute myeloid leukemia. Here the sequenced sample was PBMCs from the stem cell graft donor, taken from the stem cell graft. Written as DNA, the CDR3 is TGTGCCAGCAGTTTAGGGAACCTGTATGAGCAGTTCTTC. As protein: CASSLGNLYEQFF.